Below, 27 T cell receptor beta chains from the same sample are listed, as sequenced in a study of blood T cell repertoires in COVID-19. The data were produced by immunoSEQ multiplex PCR, yet TCRdb's version contains in-frame clones alone and is incomplete. The table includes a few hundred thousand clones, over 75% detected once. The sequencing sample was made of PBMCs or T cells enriched from blood (not recorded which). The receptor set was obtained from a woman in her twenties or thirties who had recovered from COVID-19.

The chain uses TRBV4-1 and TRBJ1-1, with D unresolved. Trimming took 1 base from V and 3 from J, leaving 12 bases between them. CDR1 and CDR2 (germline): MGHRA, YSYEKL. CDR3 length: 15 residues. The CDR3 here is CASSQVRGQYTEAFF. The CDR3 region has the DNA TGCGCCAGCAGCCAAGTAAGAGGGCAGTACACTGAAGCTTTCTTT.

The chain uses TRBV10-3 and TRBJ1-1; 8 bases map to TRBD1. CDR1 ENHRY and CDR2 SYGVKD come from the germline V gene. The CDR3 loop spans 16 amino acids. J was trimmed by 1 base and V by 8 bases; bases with no gene match: 12. Here the CDR3 reads CAIWLPPGQENTEAFF. The CDR3 DNA is TGTGCCATCTGGCTTCCGCCGGGACAGGAGAACACTGAAGCTTTCTTT.

The chain's CDR3 is CASSLPVGTSGTDEQFF. The DNA for the CDR3 is TGTGCCAGCTCACTCCCCGTGGGGACTAGCGGGACGGATGAGCAGTTCTTC. This chain uses TRBV18 with TRBJ2-1; 13 bases align to TRBD2. The germline gives CDR1 KGHSH, CDR2 LQKENI. The CDR3 length is 17 residues. Germline trimming cut 4 bases from V and 8 bases from J; bases unmatched to any gene: 11.

This chain connects TRBV6-2 or TRBV6-3 to TRBJ2-3, with 10 bases identical to TRBD2. The CDR3 runs to 15 residues. Germline loops: CDR1 MNHEY, CDR2 SVGEGT. Trimming took 6 bases from V and 5 from J; bases not matched to a gene: 8. As DNA, the CDR3 is TGTGCCAGCAGCCAACAAGCGGGAGGGAGAGATACGCAGTATTTT. It encodes CASSQQAGGRDTQYF.

V and J are TRBV5-1 and TRBJ2-1, with 8 bases lining up with TRBD1. Trimming at V came to 4 bases and at J to 2 bases, leaving 8 bases not matched to a gene. Germline values: CDR1 SGHRS, CDR2 YFSETQ. This CDR3 spans 16 amino acids. CDR3 sequence (DNA): TGCGCCAGCAGCCCACGACAGGGGAACACCTACAATGAGCAGTTCTTC. Amino acid sequence: CASSPRQGNTYNEQFF. Combining the CDR3 with reference TRBV5-1 and TRBJ2-1 gives the whole variable domain KAGVTQTPRYLIKTRGQQVTLSCSPISGHRSVSWYQQTPGQGLQFLFEYFSETQRNKGNFPGRFSGRQFSNSRSEMNVSTLELGDSALYLCASSPRQGNTYNEQFFGPGTRLTVL.

The V call is TRBV6-1, the J call TRBJ1-1; no reliable D call. V was cut by 0 bases and J by 2 bases, with 10 bases left in between. The length of the CDR3 is 15 residues. CDR1 is MNHNS, CDR2 SASEGT, per germline. CDR3 in amino acids: CASSEASGLNTEAFF. The CDR3 nucleotides read TGTGCCAGCAGTGAAGCGAGTGGGCTAAACACTGAAGCTTTCTTT.

This clone was seen just once. The V call is TRBV23-1, the J call TRBJ2-1; 9 positions agree with TRBD1. TRBV23-1 has ORF status, its function being uncertain. The ends lost 7 bases at V and 5 bases at J; junction bases unmatched: 3. CDR3 length: 13 residues. In DNA form, the CDR3 reads TGCGCCAGCACGGACAGGGGAGACAATGAGCAGTTCTTC. Protein sequence: CASTDRGDNEQFF.

This clone was detected once. The rearrangement links TRBV4-2 to TRBJ1-6; perhaps TRBD1 as D (5 bases). This CDR3 has 13 residues. Germline V gene lookup returns CDR1 LGHNA and CDR2 YNFKEQ. Trimming shortened V by 3 bases and J by 9 bases, and 9 bases separated the two germline ends. The CDR3 DNA sequence: TGTGCCAGCAGCCAGGGGCGCGGTTCACCCCTCCACTTT. Its translation is CASSQGRGSPLHF.

For this clone: This same CDR3 is encoded by further DNA sequences in the sample. The rearrangement uses TRBV4-2 and TRBJ1-5; possibly TRBD1 for D (5 bases). From germline, CDR1 is LGHNA and CDR2 YNFKEQ. The V gene lost 0 bases and the J gene lost 4 bases, with 7 bases spanning the gap. CDR3 size: 14 residues. CDR3 protein: CASSQDQGNQPQHF. The CDR3 DNA sequence: TGTGCCAGCAGCCAAGACCAGGGTAATCAGCCCCAGCATTTT.

V and J are TRBV2 and TRBJ1-5, with D unresolved. Trimming cost V 5 bases and J 0 bases, with 5 bases left between them. Germline V gene lookup returns CDR1 SNHLY and CDR2 FYNNEI. The CDR3 is 13 residues long. This chain's CDR3 is CASSWLSNQPQHF. In DNA form, the CDR3 reads TGTGCCAGCAGTTGGCTTAGCAATCAGCCCCAGCATTTT.

The gene calls are TRBV27 and TRBJ2-3; possibly TRBD1 for D (5 bases). V lost 5 bases, J lost 0 bases, and 15 bases lay in between. The germline CDR1 and CDR2 sequences are MNHEY and SMNVEV (reference sequence). The CDR3 contains 16 residues. DNA for the CDR3: TGTGCCAGCAGTACCCTGGACATGTCCAGCACAGATACGCAGTATTTT. Translating it yields CASSTLDMSSTDTQYF.

A single count supports this clone. J is TRBJ1-2 and V is TRBV6-1, with 9 bases lining up with TRBD1. With V trimmed by 1 base and J by 4 bases, 7 bases remained unmatched. The CDR3 has 16 residues. Germline lookup yields CDR1 MNHNS and CDR2 SASEGT. CDR3 amino acids: CASSEEAQGAGYGYTF. The CDR3 DNA reads TGTGCCAGCAGTGAAGAGGCACAGGGGGCAGGCTATGGCTACACCTTC.

This chain joins TRBV28 and TRBJ1-2; 7 bases fit TRBD1. With V trimmed by 2 bases and J by 8 bases, 5 bases remained unmatched. Germline loops: CDR1 MDHEN, CDR2 SYDVKM. CDR3 length: 13 amino acids. The CDR3 DNA is TGTGCCAGCAGTTTAAATCAGGGGGTGGGCTACACCTTC. Residues: CASSLNQGVGYTF.

The chain is built from TRBV12-3 or TRBV12-4 and TRBJ2-1, with 11 bases lining up with TRBD1. This CDR3 comprises 13 residues. Germline trimming cut 6 bases from V and 9 bases from J; bases unmatched to any gene: 4. CDR3 loop: CASRRTGGSEQFF. The CDR3, as DNA: TGTGCCAGCAGGCGGACAGGGGGCAGTGAGCAGTTCTTC.

The V gene is TRBV28, the J gene TRBJ2-7; weak D call: TRBD2 (6 bases). The germline V gene encodes CDR1 MDHEN and CDR2 SYDVKM. This CDR3 contains 12 residues. V was shortened by 9 bases and J by 4 bases, with 13 bases between the two germline ends. The CDR3 is CASFGSMYEQYF. DNA for the CDR3: TGTGCCAGTTTCGGGAGCATGTACGAGCAGTACTTC.

This chain connects TRBV5-1 to TRBJ2-1, with TRBD1 matching over 8 bases. Germline V gene sequence: CDR1 SGHRS, CDR2 YFSETQ. This CDR3 region has 17 residues. Trimming at V came to 4 bases and at J to 3 bases, leaving 12 bases not matched to a gene. The CDR3 DNA follows: TGCGCCAGCAGCGGACAAACAGGGGGAGAACTCTACAATGAGCAGTTCTTC. It yields the protein CASSGQTGGELYNEQFF.

V and J are TRBV9 and TRBJ2-3; perhaps TRBD2 as D (5 bases). CDR1 and CDR2 from the germline V gene are SGDLS and YYNGEE. The CDR3 sequence is 16 residues long. The V end lost 1 base, the J end lost 4 bases, and 16 bases lay between the germline ends. The CDR3 sequence is CASSVLDSRHADTQYF. As DNA, the CDR3 is TGTGCCAGCAGCGTACTGGACTCCCGACACGCAGATACGCAGTATTTT.

The rearrangement joins TRBV3-1 (or the pseudogene TRBV3-2) to TRBJ2-3; 10 bases map to TRBD2. This CDR3 is built from 16 residues. J gave up 5 bases and V 0 bases, and 5 bases lay outside the gene matches. Looked up from germline, CDR1 is LGHDT and CDR2 is YNNKEL (reference sequence). CDR3 protein: CASSQDLAGALDTQYF. For the CDR3, the DNA is TGTGCCAGCAGCCAAGATCTAGCGGGGGCATTAGATACGCAGTATTTT.

Concerning this clone itself: Within the sample, other DNA sequences also encode this same CDR3. The chain couples TRBV2 to TRBJ2-7; TRBD1 might be the D (5 bases). The CDR3 consists of 12 residues. V was pared by 6 bases and J by 4 bases, with 10 bases between. CDR1 is SNHLY, CDR2 FYNNEI, per germline. CDR3 sequence: CASRTASYEQYF. The CDR3 region has the DNA TGTGCCAGCAGGACAGCTAGTTACGAGCAGTACTTC. Full variable domain (remainder filled in from reference TRBV2 and TRBJ2-7): EPEVTQTPSHQVTQMGQEVILRCVPISNHLYFYWYRQILGQKVEFLVSFYNNEISEKSEIFDDQFSVERPDGSNFTLKIRSTKLEDSAMYFCASRTASYEQYFGPGTRLTVT.

J is TRBJ2-3 and V is TRBV6-5; unclear D gene. This CDR3 comprises 15 residues. V lost 0 bases to trimming and J lost 4 bases, with 11 bases between them. Per the germline V gene, CDR1 is MNHEY and CDR2 is SVGAGI. CDR3 loop: CASSYSGPRADTQYF. For the CDR3, the DNA is TGTGCCAGCAGTTACTCTGGCCCCCGGGCAGATACGCAGTATTTT.

This chain uses TRBV7-2 with TRBJ1-3; 9 bases are a match to TRBD1. The germline V gene encodes CDR1 SGHTA and CDR2 FQGNSA. V was clipped by 4 bases and J by 4 bases; unmatched bases: 5. This CDR3 contains 15 residues. Written as DNA, the CDR3 is TGTGCCAGCAGCTCGGACAGGGGATGGGGAAACACCATATATTTT. Amino acid sequence: CASSSDRGWGNTIYF.

The chain combines TRBV28 with TRBJ1-2; a possible D gene is TRBD1 (6 bases). Germline lookup yields CDR1 MDHEN and CDR2 SYDVKM. The CDR3 is 12 amino acids. Trimming removed 3 bases from V and 6 bases from J, with 8 bases in between. CDR3 amino acids: CASSFQGNGYTF. As DNA, the CDR3 is TGTGCCAGCAGTTTCCAGGGGAATGGCTACACCTTC.

To note about this clone: Without the conserved terminal phenylalanine or tryptophan, this CDR3 likely stems from a read error. The DNA is omitted, as the CDR3 cannot be located on it reliably, and the CDR3 follows TCRdb's listing. The CDR3 protein is CASSPEGGRGFV. This chain connects TRBV18 to TRBJ1-2. A total of 12 residues make up the CDR3, ends included. CDR1 and CDR2 from the germline V gene are KGHSH and LQKENI.

V usage is TRBV29-1 and J usage is TRBJ1-5; D unresolved. CDR3 length equals 12 residues. Germline V gene lookup returns CDR1 SQVTM and CDR2 ANQGSEA. Trimming left V 8 bases short and J 5 bases short, with 13 bases between. The CDR3 coding sequence is TGCAGCTCCCCCCGGGGAGATCAGCCCCAGCATTTT. This encodes CSSPRGDQPQHF. The whole variable domain, remainder taken from reference TRBV29-1 and TRBJ1-5, is SAVISQKPSRDICQRGTSLTIQCQVDSQVTMMFWYRQQPGQSLTLIATANQGSEATYESGFVIDKFPISRPNLTFSTLTVSNMSPEDSSIYLCSSPRGDQPQHFGDGTRLSIL.

The chain couples TRBV5-1 to TRBJ2-1; 7 nucleotides match TRBD1. J gave up 9 bases and V 2 bases, and 8 bases lay outside the gene matches. The CDR3 sequence is 14 residues long. Germline CDR1 is SGHRS and CDR2 is YFSETQ. CDR3 residues: CASSFDREDSEQFF. As DNA, the CDR3 is TGCGCCAGCAGCTTCGACAGGGAAGACAGTGAGCAGTTCTTC.

With respect to this clone: The same CDR3 can be traced to other DNA sequences in this sample. This chain joins TRBV5-4 and TRBJ2-7, with D perhaps TRBD2 (5 bases). CDR3 length: 12 residues. The V gene's germline CDR1 is SGHNT and CDR2 YYREEE (reference sequence). Trimming removed 1 base from V and 5 bases from J, with 7 bases in between. The DNA for the CDR3 is TGTGCCAGCAGCTTGTCCGGGAACGAGCAGTACTTC. Translation: CASSLSGNEQYF. Variable domain in full (rest from reference TRBV5-4 and TRBJ2-7): ETGVTQSPTHLIKTRGQQVTLRCSSQSGHNTVSWYQQALGQGPQFIFQYYREEENGRGNFPPRFSGLQFPNYSSELNVNALELDDSALYLCASSLSGNEQYFGPGTRLTVT.

The chain links TRBV19 to TRBJ2-3; tentatively, D is TRBD2 (5 bases). Trimming stripped 3 bases from V and 4 bases from J, with 8 bases between. This CDR3 spans 13 amino acids. Germline V gene data show CDR1 as LNHDA and CDR2 as SQIVND (reference sequence). CDR3 nucleotides: TGTGCCAGTAGTATCGAACTAGCAGATACGCAGTATTTT. The encoded protein is CASSIELADTQYF.